The source of this TCR beta chain is a study of OX40 agonist ivuxolimab in advanced cancers. Background on the study: Dose-escalation cases comprised hepatocellular carcinoma, melanoma, renal cell or head and neck cancer. Study results and limitations: Averaged across samples, CD8+ T cells carried more expanded clones than CD4+ did.

The protocol was immunoSEQ multiplex PCR, while the TCRdb copy is restricted to in-frame clones and leaves out a portion. The repertoire includes several thousand clones, over 60% of them detected once, and nearly 60% sits in the top ten. This CDR3 region has 15 residues. V gave up 7 bases and J gave up 6 bases; unmatched junction bases: 14. Germline CDR1 reads SGHVS; CDR2 reads FQNEAQ. Sampling times: baseline, cycle 4 day 1, cycle 7 day 1. With regard to this clone: Its antigen is as yet unknown.

The chain carries TRBV7-8 and TRBJ2-7, with 8 bases fitting TRBD2. The material sequenced was CD4+ or CD8+ T cells sorted from blood, taken in a trial of the OX40 agonist ivuxolimab. This TCR derives from an adult with an advanced solid tumor such as melanoma, head and neck, liver or kidney cancer. CDR3 DNA: TGTGCCAGCATCGTTTACGGGGGGGGGACTTCCGAGCAGTACTTC. This translates into CASIVYGGGTSEQYF.